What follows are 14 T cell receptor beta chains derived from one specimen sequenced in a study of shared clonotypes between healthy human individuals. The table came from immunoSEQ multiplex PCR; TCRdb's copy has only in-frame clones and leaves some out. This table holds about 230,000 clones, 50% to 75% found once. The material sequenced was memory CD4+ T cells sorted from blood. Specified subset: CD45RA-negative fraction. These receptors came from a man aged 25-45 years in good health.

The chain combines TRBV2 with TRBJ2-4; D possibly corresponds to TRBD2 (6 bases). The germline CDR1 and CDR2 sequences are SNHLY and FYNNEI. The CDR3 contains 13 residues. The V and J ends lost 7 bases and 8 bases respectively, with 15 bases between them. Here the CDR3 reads CASMGGARDIQYF. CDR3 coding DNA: TGTGCCAGCATGGGCGGGGCTCGGGACATTCAGTACTTC.

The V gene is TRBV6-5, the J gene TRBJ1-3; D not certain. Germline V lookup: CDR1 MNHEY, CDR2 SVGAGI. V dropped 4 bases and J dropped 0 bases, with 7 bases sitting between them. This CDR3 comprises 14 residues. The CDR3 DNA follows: TGTGCCAGCAGTTCTCCCCTCTCTGGAAACACCATATATTTT. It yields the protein CASSSPLSGNTIYF.

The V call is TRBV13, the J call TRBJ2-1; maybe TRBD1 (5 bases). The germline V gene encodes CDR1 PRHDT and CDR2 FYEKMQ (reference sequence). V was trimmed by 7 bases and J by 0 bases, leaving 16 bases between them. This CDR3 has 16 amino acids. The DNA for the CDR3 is TGTGCCAGCATTAGGGGTTCCTTAGGCTCCTACAATGAGCAGTTCTTC. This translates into CASIRGSLGSYNEQFF. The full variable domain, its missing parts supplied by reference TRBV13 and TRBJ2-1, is AAGVIQSPRHLIKEKRETATLKCYPIPRHDTVYWYQQGPGQDPQFLISFYEKMQSDKGSIPDRFSAQQFSDYHSELNMSSLELGDSALYFCASIRGSLGSYNEQFFGPGTRLTVL.

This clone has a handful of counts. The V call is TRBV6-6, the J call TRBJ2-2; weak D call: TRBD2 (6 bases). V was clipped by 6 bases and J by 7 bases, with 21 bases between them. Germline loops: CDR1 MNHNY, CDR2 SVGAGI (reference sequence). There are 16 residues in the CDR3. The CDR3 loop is CASRYLGGAGYGELFF. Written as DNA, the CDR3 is TGTGCCAGCAGATACCTAGGAGGGGCGGGGTACGGGGAGCTGTTTTTT.

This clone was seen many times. The DNA of the CDR3 is TGTGCCAGCAGCGTCACAGGGGGGCTTTATCAGCCCCAGCATTTT. Protein sequence: CASSVTGGLYQPQHF. This chain joins TRBV5-6 and TRBJ1-5; 8 bases are a match to TRBD1. With 4 bases clipped from V and 5 bases from J, the junction kept 8 bases outside the gene matches. The CDR3 has 15 amino acids. From germline, CDR1 is SGHDT and CDR2 YYEEEE. The variable domain in full, completed from reference TRBV5-6 and TRBJ1-5, reads DAGVTQSPTHLIKTRGQQVTLRCSPKSGHDTVSWYQQALGQGPQFIFQYYEEEERQRGNFPDRFSGHQFPNYSSELNVNALLLGDSALYLCASSVTGGLYQPQHFGDGTRLSIL.

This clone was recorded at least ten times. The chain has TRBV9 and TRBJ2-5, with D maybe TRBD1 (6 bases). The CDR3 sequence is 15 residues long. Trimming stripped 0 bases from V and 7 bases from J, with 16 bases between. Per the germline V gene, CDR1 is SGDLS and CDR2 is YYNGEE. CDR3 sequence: CASSVDHRATGTQYF. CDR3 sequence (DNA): TGTGCCAGCAGCGTAGATCACAGGGCCACCGGGACCCAGTACTTC.

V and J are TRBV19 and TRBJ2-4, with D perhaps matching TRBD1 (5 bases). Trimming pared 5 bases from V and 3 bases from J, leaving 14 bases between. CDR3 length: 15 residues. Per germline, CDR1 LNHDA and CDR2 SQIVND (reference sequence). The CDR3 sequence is CASSSQGRIKNIQYF. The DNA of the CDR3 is TGTGCCAGTAGTTCCCAGGGAAGAATCAAAAACATTCAGTACTTC.

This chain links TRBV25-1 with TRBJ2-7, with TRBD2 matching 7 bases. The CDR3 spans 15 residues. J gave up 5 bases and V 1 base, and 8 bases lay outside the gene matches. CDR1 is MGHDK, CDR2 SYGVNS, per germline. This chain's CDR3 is CASSESAGAENEQYF. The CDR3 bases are TGTGCCAGCAGTGAATCTGCGGGAGCAGAAAACGAGCAGTACTTC.

DNA for the CDR3: TGTGCCATCAAAGGGGACGTGGGCAGGGGGCATGCTTTCTTT. Its protein is CAIKGDVGRGHAFF. The chain is built from TRBV10-3 and TRBJ1-1; 8 nucleotides agree with TRBD1. Germline trimming cut 7 bases from V and 11 bases from J; bases unmatched to any gene: 15. The CDR3 extends over 14 amino acids. Germline V lookup: CDR1 ENHRY, CDR2 SYGVKD.

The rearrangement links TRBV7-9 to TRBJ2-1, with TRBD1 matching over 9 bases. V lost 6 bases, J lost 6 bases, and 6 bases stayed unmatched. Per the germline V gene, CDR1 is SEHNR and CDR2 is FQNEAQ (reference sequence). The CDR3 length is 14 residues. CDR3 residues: CASSETGGLNEQFF. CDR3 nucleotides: TGTGCCAGCAGTGAGACAGGGGGTCTCAATGAGCAGTTCTTC. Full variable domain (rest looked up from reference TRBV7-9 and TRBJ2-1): DTGVSQNPRHKITKRGQNVTFRCDPISEHNRLYWYRQTLGQGPEFLTYFQNEAQLEKSRLLSDRFSAERPKGSFSTLEIQRTEQGDSAMYLCASSETGGLNEQFFGPGTRLTVL.

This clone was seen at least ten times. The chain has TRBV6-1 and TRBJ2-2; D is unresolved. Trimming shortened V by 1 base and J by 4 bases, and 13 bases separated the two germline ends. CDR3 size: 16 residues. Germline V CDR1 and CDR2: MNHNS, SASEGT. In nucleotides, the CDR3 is TGTGCCAGCAGTGAAGTGGTCCAGCTCACCACCGGGGAGCTGTTTTTT. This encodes CASSEVVQLTTGELFF.

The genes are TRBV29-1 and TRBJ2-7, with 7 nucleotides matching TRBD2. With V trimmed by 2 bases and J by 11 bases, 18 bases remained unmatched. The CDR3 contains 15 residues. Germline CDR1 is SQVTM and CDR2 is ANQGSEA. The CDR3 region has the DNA TGCAGCGTTGAACTTCGGCTACCCACGGGGGGTAGGGAGTACTTC. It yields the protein CSVELRLPTGGREYF.

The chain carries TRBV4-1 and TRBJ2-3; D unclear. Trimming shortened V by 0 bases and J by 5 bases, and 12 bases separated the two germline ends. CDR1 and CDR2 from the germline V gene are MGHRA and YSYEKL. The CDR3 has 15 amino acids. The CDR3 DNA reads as TGCGCCAGCAGCCAAGATCCCTGGAGCGAAGATACGCAGTATTTT. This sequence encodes CASSQDPWSEDTQYF.

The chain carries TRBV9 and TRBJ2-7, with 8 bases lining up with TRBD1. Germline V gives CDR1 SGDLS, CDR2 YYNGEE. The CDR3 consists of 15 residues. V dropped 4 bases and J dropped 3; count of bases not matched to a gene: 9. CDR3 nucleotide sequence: TGTGCCAGCAGCCCCCAGTTACAGGGGGACTACGAGCAGTACTTC. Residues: CASSPQLQGDYEQYF. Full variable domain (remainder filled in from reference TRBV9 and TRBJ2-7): DSGVTQTPKHLITATGQRVTLRCSPRSGDLSVYWYQQSLDQGLQFLIQYYNGEERAKGNILERFSAQQFPDLHSELNLSSLELGDSALYFCASSPQLQGDYEQYFGPGTRLTVT.